Here is one T cell receptor beta chain with its context. Sequencing used immunoSEQ multiplex PCR; TCRdb keeps in-frame clones, though not all of them. The sample has about 69,000 clones, approximately 84% seen once. There are 13 residues in the CDR3. CDR1 is GTSNPN, CDR2 SVGIG, per germline (reference sequence). V dropped 7 bases and J dropped 3; count of bases not matched to a gene: 6. This entry is derived from a study of control samples from healthy donors and cancer patients. Sequenced input: PBMCs. This TCR came from a woman between 45 and 60 years old with lung cancer. This chain links TRBV30 with TRBJ1-2; 9 nucleotides agree with TRBD1. The CDR3 protein is CAYEWDRDYGYTF. The CDR3 nucleotides are TGTGCCTACGAATGGGACAGGGACTATGGCTACACCTTC. Using reference TRBV30 and TRBJ1-2 for the parts outside the CDR3, the full variable domain is SQTIHQWPATLVQPVGSPLSLECTVEGTSNPNLYWYRQAAGRGLQLLFYSVGIGQISSEVPQNLSASRPQDRQFILSSKKLLLSDSGFYLCAYEWDRDYGYTFGSGTRLTVV.